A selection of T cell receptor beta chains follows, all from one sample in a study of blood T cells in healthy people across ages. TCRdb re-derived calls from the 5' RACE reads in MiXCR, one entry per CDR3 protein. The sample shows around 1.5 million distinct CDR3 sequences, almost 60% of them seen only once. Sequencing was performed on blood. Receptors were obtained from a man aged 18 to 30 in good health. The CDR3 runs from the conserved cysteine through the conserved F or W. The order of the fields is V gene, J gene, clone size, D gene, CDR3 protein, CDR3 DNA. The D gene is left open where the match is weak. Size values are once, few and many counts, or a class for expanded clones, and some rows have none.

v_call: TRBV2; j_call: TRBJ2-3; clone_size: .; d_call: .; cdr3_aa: CASSKDQTHTQYF; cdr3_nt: TGTGCCAGCAGTAAAGACCAGACACATACGCAGTATTTT
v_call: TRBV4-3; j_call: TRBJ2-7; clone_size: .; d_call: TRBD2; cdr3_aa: CASSQVVIASGGNEQYF; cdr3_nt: TGCGCCAGCAGCCAAGTAGTGATCGCTAGCGGGGGAAACGAGCAGTACTTC
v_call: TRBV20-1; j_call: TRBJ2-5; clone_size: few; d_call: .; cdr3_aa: CSARGDSETQYF; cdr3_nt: TGCAGTGCTAGAGGGGATAGTGAGACCCAGTACTTC
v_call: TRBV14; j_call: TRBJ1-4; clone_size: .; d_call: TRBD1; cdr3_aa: CASSVPGQGEKLFF; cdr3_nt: TGTGCCAGCAGCGTCCCGGGACAGGGAGAAAAACTGTTTTTT
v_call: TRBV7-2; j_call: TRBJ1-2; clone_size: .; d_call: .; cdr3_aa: CASSASSGDYGYTF; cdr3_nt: TGTGCCAGCAGCGCTAGTTCGGGGGACTATGGCTACACCTTC
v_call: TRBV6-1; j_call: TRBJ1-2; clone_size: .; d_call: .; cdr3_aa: CASRTSSGWQGNYGYTF; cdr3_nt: TGTGCCAGCAGGACCTCCTCGGGGTGGCAGGGGAACTATGGCTACACCTTC
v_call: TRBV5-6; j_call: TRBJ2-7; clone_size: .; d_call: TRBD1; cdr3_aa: CASSPETGTGTEQYF; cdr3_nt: TGTGCCAGCAGCCCGGAAACCGGGACAGGGACCGAGCAGTACTTC
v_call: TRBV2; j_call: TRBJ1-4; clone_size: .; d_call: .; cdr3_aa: CASSDAGRTTNEKLFF; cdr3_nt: TGTGCCAGCAGTGATGCGGGCAGGACAACTAATGAAAAACTGTTTTTT
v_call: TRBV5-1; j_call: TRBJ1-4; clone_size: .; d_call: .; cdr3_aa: CASTGGATNEKLFF; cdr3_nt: TGCGCCAGCACTGGTGGAGCAACTAATGAAAAACTGTTTTTT
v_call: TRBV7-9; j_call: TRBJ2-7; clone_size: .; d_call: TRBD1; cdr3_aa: CASSPGQGDPYEQYF; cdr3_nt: TGTGCCAGCAGCCCCGGACAGGGCGATCCCTACGAGCAGTACTTC
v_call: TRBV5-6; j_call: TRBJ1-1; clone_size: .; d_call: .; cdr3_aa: CASSLMMGRTEAFF; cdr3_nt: TGTGCCAGCAGCCTAATGATGGGTCGCACTGAAGCTTTCTTT
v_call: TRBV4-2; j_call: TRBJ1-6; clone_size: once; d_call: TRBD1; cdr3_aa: CASSPSGQGSPLHF; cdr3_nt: TGTGCCAGCAGCCCATCCGGACAGGGCTCACCCCTCCACTTT
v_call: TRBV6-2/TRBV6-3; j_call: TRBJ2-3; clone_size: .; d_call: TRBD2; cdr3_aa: CASSSVGLNTDTQYF; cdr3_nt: TGTGCCAGCAGCTCTGTGGGACTAAACACAGATACGCAGTATTTT
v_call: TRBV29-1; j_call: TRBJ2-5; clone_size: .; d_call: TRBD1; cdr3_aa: CSVGGTGQETQYF; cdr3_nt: TGCAGCGTTGGAGGGACAGGGCAAGAGACCCAGTACTTC
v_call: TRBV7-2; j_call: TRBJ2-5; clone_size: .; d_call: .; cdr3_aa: CASSLGGGTRANKETQYF; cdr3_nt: TGTGCCAGCAGCTTAGGTGGGGGGACACGAGCGAATAAAGAGACCCAGTACTTC
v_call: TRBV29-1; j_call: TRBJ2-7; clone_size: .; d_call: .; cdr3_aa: CSVVLGAYEQYF; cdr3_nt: TGCAGCGTTGTATTGGGGGCCTACGAGCAGTACTTC
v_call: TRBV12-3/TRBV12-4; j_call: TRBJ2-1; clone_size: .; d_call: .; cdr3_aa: CASRLAVIGSNEQFF; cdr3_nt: TGTGCCAGCCGATTAGCGGTCATAGGGAGCAATGAGCAGTTCTTC
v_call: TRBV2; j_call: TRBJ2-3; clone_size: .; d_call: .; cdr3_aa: CASSEGAPKYF; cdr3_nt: TGTGCCAGCAGTGAGGGGGCTCCCAAGTATTTT
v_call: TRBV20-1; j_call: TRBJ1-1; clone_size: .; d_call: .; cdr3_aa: CSARDPLSEAFF; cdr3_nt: TGCAGTGCTAGAGATCCCCTGAGTGAAGCTTTCTTT
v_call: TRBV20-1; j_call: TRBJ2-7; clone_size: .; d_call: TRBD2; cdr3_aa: CSAKGVLAESYEQYF; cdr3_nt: TGCAGTGCTAAAGGGGTGCTAGCGGAGTCCTACGAGCAGTACTTC
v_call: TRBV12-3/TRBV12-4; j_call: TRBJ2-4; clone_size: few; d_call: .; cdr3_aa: CASSRRVAKNIQYF; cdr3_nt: TGTGCCAGCAGCCGCAGGGTAGCCAAAAACATTCAGTACTTC
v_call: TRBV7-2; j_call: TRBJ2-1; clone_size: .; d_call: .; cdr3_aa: CASRGWNMVNEQFF; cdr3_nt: TGTGCCAGCAGGGGTTGGAATATGGTCAATGAGCAGTTCTTC
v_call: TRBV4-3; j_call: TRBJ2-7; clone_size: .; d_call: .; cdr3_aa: CASSQDTGGRSNEQYF; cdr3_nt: TGCGCCAGCAGCCAAGATACCGGGGGCCGCAGCAATGAGCAGTACTTC
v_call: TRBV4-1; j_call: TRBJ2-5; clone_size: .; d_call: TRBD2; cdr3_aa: CASSPPGLADQETQYF; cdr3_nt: TGCGCCAGCAGCCCCCCAGGACTAGCGGACCAAGAGACCCAGTACTTC
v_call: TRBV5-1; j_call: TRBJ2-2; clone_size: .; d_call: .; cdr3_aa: CASSLDPGFTGELFF; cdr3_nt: TGCGCCAGCAGCTTGGATCCAGGGTTCACCGGGGAGCTGTTTTTT
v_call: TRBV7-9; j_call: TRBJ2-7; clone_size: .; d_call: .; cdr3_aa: CASSPNRGFYEQYF; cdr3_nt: TGTGCCAGCAGCCCAAACCGGGGATTCTACGAGCAGTACTTC
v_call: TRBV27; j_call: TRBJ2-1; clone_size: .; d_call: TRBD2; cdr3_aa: CANSPGTSVTYNEQFF; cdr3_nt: TGTGCCAACAGCCCCGGGACTAGTGTGACCTACAATGAGCAGTTCTTC
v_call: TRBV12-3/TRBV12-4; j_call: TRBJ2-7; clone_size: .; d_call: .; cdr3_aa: CASTYTGTTNEQYF; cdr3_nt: TGTGCCAGCACCTACACAGGGACTACCAACGAGCAGTACTTC
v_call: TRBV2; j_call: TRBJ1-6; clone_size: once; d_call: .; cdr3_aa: CASSGQAKNSPLHF; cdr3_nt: TGTGCCAGCAGTGGGCAAGCTAAAAATTCACCCCTCCACTTT
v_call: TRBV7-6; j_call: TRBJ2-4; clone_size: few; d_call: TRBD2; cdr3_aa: CASSAPLAGGFLYF; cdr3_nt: TGTGCCAGCAGCGCCCCACTAGCGGGGGGCTTCTTGTACTTC
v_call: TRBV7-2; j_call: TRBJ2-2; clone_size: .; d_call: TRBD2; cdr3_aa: CASSERLAGHTGELFF; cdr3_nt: TGTGCCAGCAGCGAGAGGCTAGCGGGGCACACCGGGGAGCTGTTTTTT
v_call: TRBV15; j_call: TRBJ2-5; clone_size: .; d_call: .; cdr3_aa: CATSRLRGPKETQYF; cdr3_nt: TGTGCCACCAGCAGACTCCGTGGACCTAAAGAGACCCAGTACTTC
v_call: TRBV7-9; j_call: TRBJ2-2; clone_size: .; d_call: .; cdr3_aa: CASRRGEAWTGELFF; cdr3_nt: TGTGCCAGCCGCCGCGGGGAAGCTTGGACCGGGGAGCTGTTTTTT
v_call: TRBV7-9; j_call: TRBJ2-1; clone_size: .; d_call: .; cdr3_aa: CASSKGHPEQFF; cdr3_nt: TGTGCCAGCAGCAAAGGACACCCTGAGCAGTTCTTC
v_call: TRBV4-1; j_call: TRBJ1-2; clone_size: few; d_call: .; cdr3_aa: CASSQDGLMDYGYTF; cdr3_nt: TGCGCCAGCAGCCAAGACGGGTTAATGGACTATGGCTACACCTTC
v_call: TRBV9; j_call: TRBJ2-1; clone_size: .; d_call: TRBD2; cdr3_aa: CASSAGGGLSYNEQFF; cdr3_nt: TGTGCCAGCAGCGCGGGGGGAGGGTTAAGCTACAATGAGCAGTTCTTC
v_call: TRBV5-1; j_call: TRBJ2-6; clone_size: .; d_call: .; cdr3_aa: CASSVGDTGANVLTF; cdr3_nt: TGCGCCAGCAGCGTTGGGGACACTGGGGCCAACGTCCTGACTTTC
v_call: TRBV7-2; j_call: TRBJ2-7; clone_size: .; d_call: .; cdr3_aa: CASSFRAASSYEQYF; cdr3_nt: TGTGCCAGCAGCTTCCGAGCGGCAAGCTCCTACGAGCAGTACTTC
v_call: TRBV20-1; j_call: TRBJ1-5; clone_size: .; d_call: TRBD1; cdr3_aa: CSARDLRDRDYQPQHF; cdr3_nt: TGCAGTGCTAGAGATTTAAGGGACAGAGATTATCAGCCCCAGCATTTT
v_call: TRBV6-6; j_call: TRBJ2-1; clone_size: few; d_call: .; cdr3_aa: CASSPRGRVNEQFF; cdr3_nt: TGTGCCAGCAGTCCCCGTGGGCGGGTCAATGAGCAGTTCTTC
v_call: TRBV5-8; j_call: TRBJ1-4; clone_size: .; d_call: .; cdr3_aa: CASREGLKNEKLFF; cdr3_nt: TGTGCCAGCAGGGAGGGGCTGAAAAATGAAAAACTGTTTTTT
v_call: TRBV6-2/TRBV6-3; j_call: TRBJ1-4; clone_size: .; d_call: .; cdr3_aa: CASRTGERTNEKLFF; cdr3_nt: TGTGCCAGCAGAACAGGTGAACGGACTAATGAAAAACTGTTTTTT